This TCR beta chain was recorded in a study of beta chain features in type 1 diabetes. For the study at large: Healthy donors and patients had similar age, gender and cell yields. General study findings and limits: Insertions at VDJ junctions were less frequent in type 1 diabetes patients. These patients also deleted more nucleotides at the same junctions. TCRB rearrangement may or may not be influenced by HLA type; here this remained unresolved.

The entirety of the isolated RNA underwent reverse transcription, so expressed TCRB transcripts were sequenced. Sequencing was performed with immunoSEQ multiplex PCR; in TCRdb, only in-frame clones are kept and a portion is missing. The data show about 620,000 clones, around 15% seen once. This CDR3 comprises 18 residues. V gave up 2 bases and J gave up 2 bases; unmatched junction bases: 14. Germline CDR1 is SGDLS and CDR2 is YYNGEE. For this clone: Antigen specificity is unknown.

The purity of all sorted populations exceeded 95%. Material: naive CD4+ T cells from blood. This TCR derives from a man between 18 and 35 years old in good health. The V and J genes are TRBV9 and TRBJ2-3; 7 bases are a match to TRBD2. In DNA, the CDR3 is TGTGCCAGCAGCGTTCCATTAGATTTGGCGGGGGACACAGATACGCAGTATTTT. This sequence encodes CASSVPLDLAGDTDTQYF.